A single sample gave rise to the 3 T cell receptor beta chains below, sequenced in a study of shared clonotypes between healthy human individuals. Data came from immunoSEQ multiplex PCR; TCRdb stores just in-frame clones and leaves some out. This sample has around 2.3 million clones, with approximately 96% found just once. Input material: naive CD4+ T cells sorted from blood. Subset noted: CD45RA+ positively selected. These TCRs come from a man aged 18 to 29 in good health.

Notes on this clone: Other DNA sequences within the sample encode an identical CDR3. This chain connects TRBV5-1 to TRBJ2-7, with 7 bases identical to TRBD1. This CDR3 is 14 amino acids long. Germline V CDR1 and CDR2: SGHRS, YFSETQ. V shed 4 bases, J shed 0 bases, and the junction held 4 bases outside the gene matches. The DNA for the CDR3 is TGCGCCAGCAGCCTCCGGGACAGCTCCTACGAGCAGTACTTC. Protein sequence: CASSLRDSSYEQYF.

V gene TRBV2 combines with J gene TRBJ2-2, with 13 nucleotides matching TRBD2. CDR1 is SNHLY and CDR2 is FYNNEI in the germline V gene. J lost 6 bases, V lost 6 bases, and 7 bases had no gene match. The CDR3 extends over 16 amino acids. CDR3 residues: CASRRRTSGSPGELFF. The DNA for the CDR3 is TGTGCCAGCAGGAGACGGACTAGCGGGAGCCCCGGGGAGCTGTTTTTT. The complete variable domain, with remaining parts taken from reference TRBV2 and TRBJ2-2, reads EPEVTQTPSHQVTQMGQEVILRCVPISNHLYFYWYRQILGQKVEFLVSFYNNEISEKSEIFDDQFSVERPDGSNFTLKIRSTKLEDSAMYFCASRRRTSGSPGELFFGEGSRLTVL.

The chain couples TRBV10-1 to TRBJ2-4; D remains unclear. V lost 0 bases and J lost 1, with 10 bases in between. CDR1 WNHNN and CDR2 SYGVQD come from the germline V gene (reference sequence). CDR3 length: 16 residues. As DNA, the CDR3 is TGCGCCAGCAGTGAGTCCCCAGCTGCGGCCAAAAACATTCAGTACTTC. Its translation is CASSESPAAAKNIQYF.